The 23 T cell receptor beta chains listed next were all sequenced from one sample in a study of human T cells and chemical hapten exposure. This sample's time point: patch test 1, 2 weeks after DPC sensitization. Treatment described: therapeutic diphenylcyclopropenone sensitization with weekly scalp DPC. Via MiXCR, TCRdb re-called the RACE reads, giving one row per CDR3 protein. The sample holds 50,000 or so distinct CDR3 sequences, around 9% seen once. This specimen consisted of whole blood, obtained in connection with sensitization to the hapten diphenylcyclopropenone (DPC). These receptors all come from a woman in her 50s with alopecia areata. Some clones in this sample may be carry-over from other donors' samples.

The table lists this clonotype with many counts. The rearrangement links TRBV25-1 to TRBJ2-3; 8 positions match TRBD2. V trimming: 8 bases; J trimming: 4 bases; junction bases outside the gene matches: 14. The germline gives CDR1 MGHDK, CDR2 SYGVNS. The length of the CDR3 is 16 residues. Here the CDR3 DNA reads TGTGCCAGCTCACGTGGGGAGCGGGGGTGGGCAGATACGCAGTATTTT. This codes for CASSRGERGWADTQYF.

This clonotype was recorded a few times. The rearrangement uses TRBV3-1 and TRBJ2-3; 8 bases are shared with TRBD2. The CDR3 contains 15 residues. J was trimmed by 7 bases and V by 0 bases; bases with no gene match: 6. The germline gives CDR1 LGHDT, CDR2 YNNKEL (reference sequence). For the CDR3, the DNA is TGTGCCAGCAGCCAAGAGGGACTAGGGGGGTATACGCAGTATTTT. This sequence encodes CASSQEGLGGYTQYF.

V gene TRBV19 combines with J gene TRBJ2-4; perhaps TRBD1 as D (6 bases). Germline V gives CDR1 LNHDA, CDR2 SQIVND (reference sequence). The V end was cut by 6 bases, the J end by 3 bases, with 15 bases between. CDR3 length equals 15 residues. Here the CDR3 DNA reads TGTGCCAGTAGCACGAACCAGGGGAACAAAAACATTCAGTACTTC. It codes for CASSTNQGNKNIQYF.

This rearrangement joins TRBV6-6 to TRBJ2-5; D is ambiguous. V lost 2 bases and J lost 1, with 11 bases in between. The CDR3 consists of 15 residues. Per the germline V gene, CDR1 is MNHNY and CDR2 is SVGAGI (reference sequence). The CDR3 nucleotides read TGTGCCAGCAGTTACGACGCAGCCACCCAAGAGACCCAGTACTTC. Translating gives CASSYDAATQETQYF.

This clonotype was recorded at least ten times. The chain combines TRBV4-3 with TRBJ2-3; D unclear. CDR3 length: 19 amino acids. V was cut by 0 bases and J by 2 bases, with 21 bases left in between. Germline V gene lookup returns CDR1 LGHNA and CDR2 YSLEER. This CDR3 is CASSQDPAYGSSLTDTQYF. The DNA of the CDR3 is TGCGCCAGCAGCCAAGACCCCGCTTATGGGTCGAGCCTCACAGATACGCAGTATTTT.

The table lists this clonotype with many counts. The chain combines TRBV12-3 or TRBV12-4 with TRBJ2-7, with D unclear. V was shortened by 6 bases and J by 2 bases, with 14 bases between the two germline ends. CDR3 size: 14 residues. This chain's CDR3 is CASRSGGEPYEQYF. CDR3 nucleotides: TGTGCCAGCAGGTCAGGTGGAGAGCCCTACGAGCAGTACTTC.

This clonotype was counted many times. The chain has TRBV28 and TRBJ2-5, with 11 bases that match TRBD2. The CDR3 spans 16 residues. Germline V gene sequence: CDR1 MDHEN, CDR2 SYDVKM. V dropped 5 bases and J dropped 3; count of bases not matched to a gene: 8. CDR3 DNA: TGTGCCAGCAGTCCCCTGGCTAGCGGGAGGAAAGAGACCCAGTACTTC. Residues: CASSPLASGRKETQYF.

This clonotype has ten or more counts. V gene TRBV5-1 combines with J gene TRBJ2-7, with TRBD2 matching 10 bases. The germline gives CDR1 SGHRS, CDR2 YFSETQ. V was pared by 2 bases and J by 3 bases, with 5 bases of the junction left unmatched. The CDR3 length is 15 residues. The CDR3 here is CASSFGLADNYEQYF. Here the CDR3 DNA reads TGCGCCAGCAGCTTCGGACTAGCGGACAACTACGAGCAGTACTTC.

This clonotype was counted ten times or more. The chain has TRBV7-9 and TRBJ2-3; a weak D match, TRBD1 (5 bases). CDR1 SEHNR and CDR2 FQNEAQ come from the germline V gene (reference sequence). The CDR3 extends over 15 amino acids. V was trimmed by 3 bases and J by 5 bases, leaving 15 bases between them. CDR3 sequence reads: CASSFSPGAGDTQYF. The CDR3 DNA sequence: TGTGCCAGCAGCTTCTCCCCTGGGGCAGGAGATACGCAGTATTTT.

This clonotype came up many times. The chain carries TRBV9 and TRBJ1-1, with D possibly TRBD1 on 5 matching bases. Trimming pared 0 bases from V and 8 bases from J, leaving 14 bases between. Germline CDR1 reads SGDLS; CDR2 reads YYNGEE. CDR3 size: 14 residues. CDR3 nucleotide sequence: TGTGCCAGCAGCGTAGGCGGAGGCGGGGGGGAAGCTTTCTTT. Residues: CASSVGGGGGEAFF.

In this sample, this clonotype turned up a few times. The chain's CDR3 is CASSPSEGRETQYF. The CDR3 bases are TGTGCCAGCTCACCATCAGAGGGGCGAGAGACCCAGTACTTC. This chain connects TRBV18 to TRBJ2-5; D assignment may be TRBD1 or TRBD2 (5 bases each). The CDR3 runs to 14 residues. V was cut by 2 bases and J by 4 bases, with 11 bases left in between. Looked up from germline, CDR1 is KGHSH and CDR2 is LQKENI.

This clonotype was seen repeatedly, ten times or more. The chain has TRBV11-3 and TRBJ2-1; 10 positions agree with TRBD2. The CDR3 has 15 amino acids. With V trimmed by 5 bases and J by 9 bases, 10 bases remained unmatched. In germline, CDR1 is SGHNT, CDR2 YENEEA. The CDR3 loop is CASSPSGRDYGEQFF. The CDR3 DNA reads TGTGCCAGCAGCCCGAGCGGGAGGGACTATGGTGAGCAGTTCTTC. The full variable domain, rest sourced from reference TRBV11-3 and TRBJ2-1, is EAGVVQSPRYKIIEKKQPVAFWCNPISGHNTLYWYLQNLGQGPELLIRYENEEAVDDSQLPKDRFSAERLKGVDSTLKIQPAELGDSAVYLCASSPSGRDYGEQFFGPGTRLTVL.

This chain uses TRBV12-3 or TRBV12-4 with TRBJ2-3; 12 bases line up with TRBD2. The V and J ends lost 6 bases and 6 bases, in that order; junction bases with no gene match: 4. This CDR3 has 14 amino acids. DNA of the CDR3: TGTGCCAGCAGCCTAGCGGGAGGGCCCGATACGCAGTATTTT. It specifies CASSLAGGPDTQYF.

This clonotype was detected only a few times. This rearrangement joins TRBV10-3 to TRBJ1-1, with unresolved D. This CDR3 comprises 14 residues. V gave up 0 bases and J gave up 3 bases, with 8 bases separating them. Germline-derived CDR1 and CDR2 are ENHRY and SYGVKD. In nucleotides, the CDR3 is TGTGCCATCAGTGAGTCATGGAGTTACACTGAAGCTTTCTTT. Residues: CAISESWSYTEAFF.

This clonotype was counted at least ten times. The V gene is TRBV29-1, the J gene TRBJ2-1, with D uncertain. The CDR3 sequence is 10 residues long. Trimming removed 7 bases at V and 10 bases at J, with 11 bases between. Germline CDR1 reads SQVTM; CDR2 reads ANQGSEA. CDR3 protein: CSARVGEQFF. CDR3 DNA sequence: TGCAGCGCCCGTGTGGGAGAGCAGTTCTTC.

V gene TRBV6-4 combines with J gene TRBJ2-6; 9 nucleotides agree with TRBD1. The CDR3 sequence is 16 residues long. Looked up from germline, CDR1 is MRHNA and CDR2 is SNTAGT. The trim removed 5 bases at V and 4 bases at J, leaving 6 bases unmatched. The chain's CDR3 is CASSRTGDPGANVLTF. The CDR3 region has the DNA TGTGCCAGCAGTCGGACAGGGGATCCCGGGGCCAACGTCCTGACTTTC.

In its sample, this clonotype was seen many times. The rearrangement uses TRBV5-4 and TRBJ2-4; no clear D. The length of the CDR3 is 14 residues. Trimming pared 0 bases from V and 7 bases from J, leaving 11 bases between. Per the germline V gene, CDR1 is SGHNT and CDR2 is YYREEE (reference sequence). This chain's CDR3 is CASSLAEIRNIQYF. CDR3 sequence (DNA): TGTGCCAGCAGCTTGGCCGAAATTCGGAACATTCAGTACTTC.

The gene calls are TRBV29-1 and TRBJ1-4; D remains ambiguous. V lost 3 bases and J 9 bases, leaving 8 bases between the germline ends. CDR3 size: 11 residues. Germline-derived CDR1 and CDR2 are SQVTM and ANQGSEA. CDR3 residues: CSVDTGKKLFF. The CDR3 DNA is TGCAGCGTTGACACGGGAAAAAAACTGTTTTTT. Drawing the rest from reference TRBV29-1 and TRBJ1-4, the complete variable domain is SAVISQKPSRDICQRGTSLTIQCQVDSQVTMMFWYRQQPGQSLTLIATANQGSEATYESGFVIDKFPISRPNLTFSTLTVSNMSPEDSSIYLCSVDTGKKLFFGSGTQLSVL.

This clonotype came up many times. The chain has TRBV29-1 and TRBJ2-3; no clear D gene. Trimming took 6 bases from V and 2 from J, leaving 15 bases between them. Per germline, CDR1 SQVTM and CDR2 ANQGSEA. This CDR3 comprises 14 residues. The CDR3 loop is CSVSPRRHTDTQYF. CDR3 DNA sequence: TGCAGCGTATCACCGCGGCGACACACAGATACGCAGTATTTT.

In this sample, this clonotype turned up many times. The chain has TRBV19 and TRBJ1-5; 8 nucleotides align to TRBD1. Looked up from germline, CDR1 is LNHDA and CDR2 is SQIVND (reference sequence). V dropped 1 base and J dropped 7; count of bases not matched to a gene: 6. This CDR3 contains 15 residues. CDR3 DNA: TGTGCCAGTAGTATAGGAGCAGGGGGCAGGCAGCCCCAGCATTTT. Protein: CASSIGAGGRQPQHF.

The table lists this clonotype with many counts. V gene TRBV6-6 combines with J gene TRBJ2-4; possibly TRBD1 or TRBD2 for D (5 bases each). Germline lookup yields CDR1 MNHNY and CDR2 SVGAGI (reference sequence). The CDR3 sequence is 12 residues long. Trimming stripped 5 bases from V and 8 bases from J, with 10 bases between. DNA for the CDR3: TGTGCCAGCAGTACAGTGGGGGACATTCAGTACTTC. This sequence encodes CASSTVGDIQYF.

Ten or more counts support this clonotype. This chain joins TRBV28 and TRBJ2-6; D remains ambiguous. V lost 5 bases to trimming and J lost 0 bases, with 8 bases between them. Germline V gene sequence: CDR1 MDHEN, CDR2 SYDVKM. The CDR3 is 15 residues long. The CDR3: CASSRPISGANVLTF. DNA of the CDR3: TGTGCCAGCAGTCGTCCCATCTCTGGGGCCAACGTCCTGACTTTC.

This clonotype has at least ten counts. This chain joins TRBV6-5 and TRBJ1-3, with no clear D. Trimming removed 10 bases from V and 0 bases from J, with 22 bases in between. Per the germline V gene, CDR1 is MNHEY and CDR2 is SVGAGI. The CDR3 is 17 amino acids. The CDR3 sequence: CATSETGRVFSGNTIYF. CDR3 in DNA: TGTGCCACAAGCGAAACCGGACGGGTCTTCTCTGGAAACACCATATATTTT.